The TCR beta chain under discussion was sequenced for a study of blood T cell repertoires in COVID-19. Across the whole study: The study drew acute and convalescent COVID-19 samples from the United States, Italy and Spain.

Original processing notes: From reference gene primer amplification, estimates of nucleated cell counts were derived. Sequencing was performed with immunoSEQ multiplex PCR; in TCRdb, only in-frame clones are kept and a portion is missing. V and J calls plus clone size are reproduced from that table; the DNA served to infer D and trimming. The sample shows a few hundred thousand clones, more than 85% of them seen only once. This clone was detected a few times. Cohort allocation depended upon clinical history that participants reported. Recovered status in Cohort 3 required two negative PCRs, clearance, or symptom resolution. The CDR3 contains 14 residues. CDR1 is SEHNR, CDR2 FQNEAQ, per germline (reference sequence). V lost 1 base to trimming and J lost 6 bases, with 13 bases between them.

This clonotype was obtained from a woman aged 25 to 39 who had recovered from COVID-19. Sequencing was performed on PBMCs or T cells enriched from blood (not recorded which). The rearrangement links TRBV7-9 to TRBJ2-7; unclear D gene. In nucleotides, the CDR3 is TGTGCCAGCAGCTTAGACTACTCGTTACCCGAGCAGTACTTC. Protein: CASSLDYSLPEQYF.